This TCR beta chain was profiled in a study of Tregs in tolerant kidney transplant recipients. Here immunoSEQ multiplex PCR was the method, and the copy in TCRdb shows in-frame clones only, minus some. The sample shows 80,000 or so clones, roughly nine tenths of them seen only once. The nonmyeloablative bone marrow transplants came from related graft donors, with transient mixed chimerism. For this clone: Antigen: not known.

Study-level findings and limits: Expanding Tregs on activated donor B cells appeared to best identify donor-specific TCRbeta clones. For some patients, primers changed over time, blocking nucleotide-level comparison. Few patients were studied, so findings need validation in larger groups.

This CDR3 contains 16 residues. The V end lost 6 bases, the J end lost 3 bases, and 19 bases lay between the germline ends. In germline, CDR1 is SEHNR, CDR2 FQNEAQ (reference sequence). This chain uses TRBV7-9 with TRBJ2-3; TRBD1 is a possible D gene (5 bases). This sequence was found in a human patient who received a combined kidney and bone marrow transplant. A subset of T cells may come from the graft donor. Sequenced here: CD4+ T cells from blood (PBMCs), sampled 24 months after the transplant. The CDR3 bases are TGTGCCAGCAGTTTCAGGGTGGTAGGGCTTACAGATACGCAGTATTTT. This gives the protein CASSFRVVGLTDTQYF.